Reported below is one TCR beta chain. Its target is not known. CDR3 length equals 12 residues. Germline V lookup: CDR1 MNHNS, CDR2 SASEGT. V shed 6 bases and J shed 6 bases, with 9 bases lying between them. This sample was included in a study of post-analysis software for immune sequencing data. Study conclusions and caveats: For normalized Chao1 diversity, multiple sclerosis patients scored significantly lower than controls did. F-measure co-clustering was strong for batch-matched samples. About 5 TRBV segments occurring more often in patients than controls included TRBV5-6, TRBV5-1 and TRBV20-1.

Unique molecular identifiers had been added to the TCR beta cDNA libraries. Yield was some 500,000 cDNA molecules from about 0.94 to 9.7 million T cells. One entry per CDR3 protein, called by TCRdb with MiXCR from the PCR reads. The sample lists roughly 540,000 distinct CDR3 sequences; roughly 34% were seen once. The receptor was derived from a girl under 18 with multiple sclerosis. The chain recombines TRBV6-1 with TRBJ1-5, with a weak D call TRBD1 (5 bases). Sequenced material: blood. The CDR3: CASSGAGQPQHF. Written as DNA, the CDR3 is TGTGCCAGCAGCGGGGCAGGTCAGCCCCAGCATTTT.